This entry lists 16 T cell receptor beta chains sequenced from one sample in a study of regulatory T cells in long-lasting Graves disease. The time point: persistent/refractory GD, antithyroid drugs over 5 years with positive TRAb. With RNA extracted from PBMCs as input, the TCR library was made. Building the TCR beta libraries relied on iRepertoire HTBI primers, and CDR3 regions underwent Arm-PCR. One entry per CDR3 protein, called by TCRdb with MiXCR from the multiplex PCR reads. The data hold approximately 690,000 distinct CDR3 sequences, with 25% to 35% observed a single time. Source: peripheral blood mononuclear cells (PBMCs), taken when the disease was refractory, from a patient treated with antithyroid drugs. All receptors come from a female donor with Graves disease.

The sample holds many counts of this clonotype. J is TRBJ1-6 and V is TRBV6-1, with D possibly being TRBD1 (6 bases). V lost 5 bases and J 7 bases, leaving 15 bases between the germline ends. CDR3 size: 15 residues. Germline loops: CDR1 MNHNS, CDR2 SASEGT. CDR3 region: CASSKLRDNNSPLHF. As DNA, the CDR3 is TGTGCCAGCAGTAAACTCCGGGACAACAATTCACCCCTCCACTTT.

CDR3 amino acids: CAISLDRDTEAFF. The CDR3 DNA is TGTGCCATCAGCCTAGACAGGGACACTGAAGCTTTCTTT. The rearrangement joins TRBV10-3 to TRBJ1-1; 7 bases are a match to TRBD1. The germline V gene encodes CDR1 ENHRY and CDR2 SYGVKD. The CDR3 extends over 13 amino acids. The trim removed 6 bases at V and 3 bases at J, leaving 4 bases unmatched.

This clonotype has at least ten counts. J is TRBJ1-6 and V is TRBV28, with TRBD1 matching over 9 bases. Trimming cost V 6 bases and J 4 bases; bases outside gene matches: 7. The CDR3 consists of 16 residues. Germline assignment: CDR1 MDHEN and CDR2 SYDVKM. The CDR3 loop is CASRQSTGGYNSPLHF. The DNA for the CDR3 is TGTGCCAGCAGACAATCGACAGGGGGTTATAATTCACCCCTCCACTTT.

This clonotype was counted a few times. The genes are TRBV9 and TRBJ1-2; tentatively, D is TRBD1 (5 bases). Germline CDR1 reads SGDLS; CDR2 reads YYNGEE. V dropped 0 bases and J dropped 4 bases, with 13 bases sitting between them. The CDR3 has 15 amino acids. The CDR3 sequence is CASSVDQTAPYGYTF. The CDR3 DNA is TGTGCCAGCAGCGTAGACCAGACAGCTCCCTATGGCTACACCTTC.

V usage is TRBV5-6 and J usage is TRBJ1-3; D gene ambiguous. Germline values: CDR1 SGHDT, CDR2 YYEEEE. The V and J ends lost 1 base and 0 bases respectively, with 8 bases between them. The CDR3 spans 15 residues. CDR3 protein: CASSLRHFSGNTIYF. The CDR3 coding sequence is TGTGCCAGCAGCTTGCGCCACTTCTCTGGAAACACCATATATTTT.

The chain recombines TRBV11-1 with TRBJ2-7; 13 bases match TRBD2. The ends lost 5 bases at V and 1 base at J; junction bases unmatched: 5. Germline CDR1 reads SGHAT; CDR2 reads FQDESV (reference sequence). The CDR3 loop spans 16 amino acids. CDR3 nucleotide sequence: TGTGCCAGCAGCCCGGGGACTAGCGGGATGTCCTACGAGCAGTACTTC. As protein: CASSPGTSGMSYEQYF.

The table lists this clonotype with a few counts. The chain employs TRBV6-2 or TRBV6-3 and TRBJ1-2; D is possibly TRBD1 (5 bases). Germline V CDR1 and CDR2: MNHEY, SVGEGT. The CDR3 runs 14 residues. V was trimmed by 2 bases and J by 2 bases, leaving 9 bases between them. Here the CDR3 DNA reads TGTGCCAGCAGTTACCGACAGCCAAACTATGGCTACACCTTC. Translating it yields CASSYRQPNYGYTF.

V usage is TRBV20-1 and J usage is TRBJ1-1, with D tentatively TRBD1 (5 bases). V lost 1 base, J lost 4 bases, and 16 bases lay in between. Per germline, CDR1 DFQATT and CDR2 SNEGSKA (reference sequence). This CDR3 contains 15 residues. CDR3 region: CSARAYGGGSTEAFF. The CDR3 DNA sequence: TGCAGTGCTAGAGCCTATGGTGGGGGGTCCACTGAAGCTTTCTTT.

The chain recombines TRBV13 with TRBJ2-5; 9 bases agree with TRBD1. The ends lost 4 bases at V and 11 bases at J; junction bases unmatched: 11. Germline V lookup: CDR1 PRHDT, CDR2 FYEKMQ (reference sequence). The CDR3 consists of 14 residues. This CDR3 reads CASSSGTGKRIQYF. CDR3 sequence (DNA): TGTGCCAGCAGCTCGGGGACAGGGAAAAGGATTCAGTACTTC.

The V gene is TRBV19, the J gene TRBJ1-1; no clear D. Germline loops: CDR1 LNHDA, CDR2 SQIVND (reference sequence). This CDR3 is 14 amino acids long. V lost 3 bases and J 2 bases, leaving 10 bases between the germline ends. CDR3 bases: TGTGCCAGTAGTATCTACCAGCCCAACACTGAAGCTTTCTTT. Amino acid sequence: CASSIYQPNTEAFF. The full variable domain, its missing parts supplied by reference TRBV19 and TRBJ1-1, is DGGITQSPKYLFRKEGQNVTLSCEQNLNHDAMYWYRQDPGQGLRLIYYSQIVNDFQKGDIAEGYSVSREKKESFPLTVTSAQKNPTAFYLCASSIYQPNTEAFFGQGTRLTVV.

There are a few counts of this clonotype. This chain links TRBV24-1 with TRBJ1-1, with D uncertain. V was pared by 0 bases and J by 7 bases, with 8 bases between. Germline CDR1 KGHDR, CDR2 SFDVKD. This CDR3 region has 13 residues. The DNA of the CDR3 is TGTGCCACCAGTGATTTGAGGCAGCTTGAAGCTTTCTTT. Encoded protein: CATSDLRQLEAFF.

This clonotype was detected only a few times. The CDR3 bases are TGTGCCAGCAGCGCCAGACAGGGGGTCGAAAAACTGTTTTTT. Protein product: CASSARQGVEKLFF. V and J are TRBV5-6 and TRBJ1-4; 9 bases are a match to TRBD1. J was trimmed by 8 bases and V by 4 bases; bases with no gene match: 6. Germline assignment: CDR1 SGHDT and CDR2 YYEEEE. CDR3 length equals 14 residues.

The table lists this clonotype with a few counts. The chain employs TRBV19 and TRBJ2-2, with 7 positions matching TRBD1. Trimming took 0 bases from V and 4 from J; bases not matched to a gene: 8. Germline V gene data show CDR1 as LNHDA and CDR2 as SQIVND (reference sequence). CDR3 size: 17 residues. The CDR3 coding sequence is TGTGCCAGTAGTATAGATGGAGACAGGGTTATCACCGGGGAGCTGTTTTTT. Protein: CASSIDGDRVITGELFF.

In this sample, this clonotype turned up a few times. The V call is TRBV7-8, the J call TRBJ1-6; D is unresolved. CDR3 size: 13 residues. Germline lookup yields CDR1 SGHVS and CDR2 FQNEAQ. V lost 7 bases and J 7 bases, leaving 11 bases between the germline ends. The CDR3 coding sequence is TGTGCCAGCAATGTGGGAGGGAATTCACCCCTCCACTTT. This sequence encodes CASNVGGNSPLHF. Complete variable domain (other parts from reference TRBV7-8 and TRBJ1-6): GAGVSQSPRYKVAKRGQDVALRCDPISGHVSLFWYQQALGQGPEFLTYFQNEAQLDKSGLPSDRFFAERPEGSVSTLKIQRTQQEDSAVYLCASNVGGNSPLHFGNGTRLTVT.

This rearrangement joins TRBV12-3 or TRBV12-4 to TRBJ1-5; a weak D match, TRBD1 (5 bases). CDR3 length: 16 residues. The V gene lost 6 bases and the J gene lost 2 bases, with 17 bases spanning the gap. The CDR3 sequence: CASRSGWGDGNQPQHF. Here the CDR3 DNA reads TGTGCCAGCAGGTCAGGGTGGGGGGACGGCAATCAGCCCCAGCATTTT.

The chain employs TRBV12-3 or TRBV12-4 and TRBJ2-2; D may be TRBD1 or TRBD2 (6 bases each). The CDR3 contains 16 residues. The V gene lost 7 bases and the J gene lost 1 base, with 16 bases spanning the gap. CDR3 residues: CASNPGAGQNTGELFF. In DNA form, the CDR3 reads TGTGCCAGCAACCCGGGGGCAGGGCAGAACACCGGGGAGCTGTTTTTT.